These 5 T cell receptor beta chains were sequenced from one sample in a study of T cell repertoires in cytomegalovirus infection. No antigen has been identified for these receptors. Via MiXCR, TCRdb re-called the reads, giving one row per CDR3 protein. The sample includes just over 450,000 distinct CDR3 sequences, under 45% of them seen just once. This specimen was cultured PBMCs, taken from culture after CMV antigen stimulation. The receptors were sampled from a human donor in good health (CMV status not recorded). Some clones in this sample may be carry-over from other donors' samples.

The J gene is TRBJ2-5, the V gene TRBV7-8; 7 bases agree with TRBD2. The CDR3 is 16 residues long. Germline-derived CDR1 and CDR2 are SGHVS and FQNEAQ. After removal of 5 bases from V and 4 bases from J, the junction contained 13 bases not matched to a gene. The CDR3 DNA reads TGTGCCAGCAGCCCAAGACGGGCGGGAGCAGGAGAGACCCAGTACTTC. Amino acids: CASSPRRAGAGETQYF.

This clonotype was observed a few times. V and J are TRBV19 and TRBJ2-7; no clear D gene. V lost 3 bases and J 1 base, leaving 7 bases between the germline ends. Per germline, CDR1 LNHDA and CDR2 SQIVND (reference sequence). There are 13 residues in the CDR3. The DNA for the CDR3 is TGTGCCAGTAGTATTGTACCGTCCTACGAGCAGTACTTC. This gives the protein CASSIVPSYEQYF.

DNA of the CDR3: TGCGCCAGCAGTCAACGACAGTCTAACTATGGCTACACCTTC. It encodes CASSQRQSNYGYTF. This sequence joins TRBV5-1 and TRBJ1-2; possibly TRBD1 for D (5 bases). Trimming left V 5 bases short and J 0 bases short, with 11 bases between. Germline CDR1 is SGHRS and CDR2 is YFSETQ. The CDR3 runs 14 residues.

V usage is TRBV11-2 and J usage is TRBJ2-2, with D possibly being TRBD2 (6 bases). Germline V CDR1 and CDR2: SGHAT, FQNNGV. V lost 5 bases and J lost 3, with 22 bases in between. CDR3 length equals 18 residues. CDR3 nucleotides: TGTGCCAGCAGCCCCCTCGATCCGGGACTCTTCTACACCGGGGAGCTGTTTTTT. Translation: CASSPLDPGLFYTGELFF.

The chain joins TRBV6-1 to TRBJ2-5; D gene ambiguous. Germline loops: CDR1 MNHNS, CDR2 SASEGT. The V end was cut by 2 bases, the J end by 1 base, with 8 bases between. The CDR3 runs 14 residues. The CDR3 nucleotides are TGTGCCAGCAGTGAATCTCGGGTCCAAGAGACCCAGTACTTC. Translation: CASSESRVQETQYF.